This T cell receptor (beta chain) was identified during a study of neoadjuvant anti-PD-1 for oral cavity cancer. Only in-frame clones appear in the TCRdb table, and some are missing; sequencing was by immunoSEQ multiplex PCR. Of approximately 37,000 clones listed, over 30% are singletons. This clone was seen only once. Time point here: after neoadjuvant nivolumab, at surgical resection. The TCR sequence derives from a person between 35 and 79 years old with oral cavity squamous cell carcinoma. Sequencing was performed on tumor tissue, taken after nivolumab (anti-PD-1) treatment.

The CDR3: CASSPRQGTNTGELFF. The CDR3 DNA follows: TGTGCCAGCAGCCCACGACAGGGCACGAACACCGGGGAGCTGTTTTTT. The rearrangement links TRBV7-8 to TRBJ2-2; 7 nucleotides align to TRBD1. J lost 0 bases, V lost 5 bases, and 6 bases had no gene match. Germline V gene sequence: CDR1 SGHVS, CDR2 FQNEAQ. CDR3 length: 16 residues.